This T cell receptor (beta chain) was recorded in a study of cytomegalovirus exposure and HLA in healthy donors. Study information: An earlier analysis identified more than 95 million unique TCR beta sequences in about 190 million T cells.

The CDR3 has 14 residues. Deletions cut 4 bases from V and 6 bases from J, with 14 bases between. CDR1 and CDR2 (germline): MNHEY, SMNVEV (reference sequence). The study, taken as a whole, reports: Association of approximately 16,000 TCR beta sequences with HLA alleles was found at 0.05 false discovery rate in a later analysis. In vitro work confirmed that a few CMV-associated chains recognize CMV antigens.

Primers included in the PCR were 60 Vbeta and 13 Jbeta primers. Sequencing used immunoSEQ multiplex PCR; TCRdb keeps in-frame clones, though not all of them. The profile covers 150,000 or so clones, with 84% appearing a single time and about 6.8% taken by the ten largest. About this clone: Its antigen is currently unknown.

The sequenced sample was PBMCs. The sequence came from a man in his fifties in good health and CMV-seropositive. The chain joins TRBV27 to TRBJ2-3; maybe TRBD1 (6 bases). This CDR3 reads CASSSMAGADTQYF. The CDR3 DNA is TGTGCCAGCAGTTCTATGGCAGGGGCGGATACGCAGTATTTT.